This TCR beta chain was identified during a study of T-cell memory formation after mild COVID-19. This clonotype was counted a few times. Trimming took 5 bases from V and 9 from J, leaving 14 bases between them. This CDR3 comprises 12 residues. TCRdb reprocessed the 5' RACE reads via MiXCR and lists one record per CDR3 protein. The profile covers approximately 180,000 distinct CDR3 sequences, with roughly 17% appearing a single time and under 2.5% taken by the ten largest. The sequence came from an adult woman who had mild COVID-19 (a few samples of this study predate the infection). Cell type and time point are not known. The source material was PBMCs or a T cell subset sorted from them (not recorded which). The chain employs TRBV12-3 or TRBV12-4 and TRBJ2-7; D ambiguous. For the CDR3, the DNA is TGTGCCAGCAGTCCTACCACTACCGTGCAGTACTTC. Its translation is CASSPTTTVQYF.